The sample holds many counts of the clone carrying this T cell receptor beta chain. Patients were all untreated before their thyroid surgery. Germline V gene data show CDR1 as KGHDR and CDR2 as SFDVKD. The V end lost 6 bases, the J end lost 2 bases, and 7 bases lay between the germline ends. The CDR3 spans 12 residues. The data belong to a study of metastatic and nonmetastatic thyroid tumors. MiXCR re-clonotyped the PCR reads for TCRdb. The sample has about 53,000 clones; 20% are singletons. The TCR originated in a female donor with papillary thyroid cancer or a benign thyroid nodule (not recorded which). Some clones in this sample may be carry-over from other donors' samples. The V gene is TRBV24-1, the J gene TRBJ2-7; perhaps TRBD1 as D (6 bases). Specimen: blood. CDR3 nucleotides: TGTGCCACCAGTACAGGGCCCTACGAGCAGTACTTC. This encodes CATSTGPYEQYF.